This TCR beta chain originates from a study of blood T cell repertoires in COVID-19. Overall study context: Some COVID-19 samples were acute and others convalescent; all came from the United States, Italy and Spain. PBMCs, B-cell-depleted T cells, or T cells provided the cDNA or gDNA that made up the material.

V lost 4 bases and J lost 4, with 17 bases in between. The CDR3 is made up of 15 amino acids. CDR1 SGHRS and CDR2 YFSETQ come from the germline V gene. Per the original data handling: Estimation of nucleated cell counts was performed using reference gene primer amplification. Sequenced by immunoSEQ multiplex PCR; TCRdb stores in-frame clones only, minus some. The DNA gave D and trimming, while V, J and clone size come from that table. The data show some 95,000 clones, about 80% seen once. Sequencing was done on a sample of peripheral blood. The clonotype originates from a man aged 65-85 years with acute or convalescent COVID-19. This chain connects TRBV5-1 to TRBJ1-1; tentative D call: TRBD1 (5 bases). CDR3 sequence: CASSDSTALGTEAFF. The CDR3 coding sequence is TGCGCCAGCAGCGACTCGACAGCCTTGGGCACTGAAGCTTTCTTT.